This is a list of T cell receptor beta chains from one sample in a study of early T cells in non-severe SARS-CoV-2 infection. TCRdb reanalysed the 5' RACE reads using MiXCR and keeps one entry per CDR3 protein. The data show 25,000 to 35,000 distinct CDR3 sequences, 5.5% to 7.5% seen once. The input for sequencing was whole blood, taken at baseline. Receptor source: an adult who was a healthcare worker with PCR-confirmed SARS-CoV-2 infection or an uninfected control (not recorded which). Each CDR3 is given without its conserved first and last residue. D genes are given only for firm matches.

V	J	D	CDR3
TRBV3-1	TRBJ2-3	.	ASSQEGGPVEDTQY
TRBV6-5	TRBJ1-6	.	ASRGRRDSPLH
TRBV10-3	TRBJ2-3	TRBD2	AISRREMTDTQY
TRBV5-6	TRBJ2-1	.	ASSFGNRAYNEQF
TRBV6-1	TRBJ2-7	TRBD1	ASSGTGSSYEQY
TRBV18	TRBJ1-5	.	ASSPGRDQPQH
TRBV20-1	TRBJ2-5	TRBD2	SASGRAQETQY
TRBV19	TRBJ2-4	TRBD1	ATSTGQRSAKNIQY
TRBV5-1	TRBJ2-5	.	ASSPGTASGGQETQY
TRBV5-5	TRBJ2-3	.	ASSFPSTDTQY
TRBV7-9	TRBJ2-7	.	ASSLAGESYHEQY
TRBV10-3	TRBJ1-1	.	ATTKGDLNTEAF
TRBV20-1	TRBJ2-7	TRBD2	SASLAGVGEQY
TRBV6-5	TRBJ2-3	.	ASSYSGLRTDTQY
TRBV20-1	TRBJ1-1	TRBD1	SALTGGTEAF
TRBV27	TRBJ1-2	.	ASSFSQGVYGYT
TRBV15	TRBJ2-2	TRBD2	ATTGLAGTNTGELF